The 16 T cell receptor beta chains below come from one sample, sequenced in a study of blood T cell repertoires in COVID-19. Using immunoSEQ multiplex PCR, the repertoire was profiled, and TCRdb retains in-frame clones only, with some absent. This table has approximately 290,000 clones, about four fifths appearing once. Sequenced: peripheral blood. All receptors derive from a person aged 65 to 85 with COVID-19, enrolled during active disease.

The chain couples TRBV6-6 to TRBJ1-6; D ambiguous. The CDR3 sequence is 14 residues long. CDR1 is MNHNY and CDR2 is SVGAGI in the germline V gene (reference sequence). Trimming left V 7 bases short and J 8 bases short, with 15 bases between. The CDR3 DNA is TGTGCCAGCAAAGGTCGGGGTGGTGATTCACCCCTCCACTTT. Translating it yields CASKGRGGDSPLHF.

This clone was recorded only once. This rearrangement joins TRBV2 to TRBJ2-1; TRBD1 aligns across 9 bases. The germline V gene has CDR1 SNHLY and CDR2 FYNNEI. The junction had 6 bases not matched to a gene; V was cut back by 10 bases and J by 2 bases. This CDR3 has 14 residues. Written as DNA, the CDR3 is TGTGCCACGCACCGGGACAGGGCCTACAATGAGCAGTTCTTC. This codes for CATHRDRAYNEQFF. Variable domain in full (rest from reference TRBV2 and TRBJ2-1): EPEVTQTPSHQVTQMGQEVILRCVPISNHLYFYWYRQILGQKVEFLVSFYNNEISEKSEIFDDQFSVERPDGSNFTLKIRSTKLEDSAMYFCATHRDRAYNEQFFGPGTRLTVL.

This clone appeared a single time. This same CDR3 is encoded by further DNA sequences in the sample. J is TRBJ1-2 and V is TRBV27, with D maybe TRBD1 (5 bases). Germline loops: CDR1 MNHEY, CDR2 SMNVEV (reference sequence). The CDR3 runs 13 residues. Deletions cut 3 bases from V and 4 bases from J, with 9 bases between. Written as DNA, the CDR3 is TGTGCCAGCAGTTTGCGGGGCAGCTATGGCTACACCTTC. Protein: CASSLRGSYGYTF.

This clone was seen a few times. The CDR3 region has the DNA TGTGCCACAAAAGGACAGGGGATCTACGAGCAGTACTTC. Translation gives CATKGQGIYEQYF. V and J are TRBV25-1 and TRBJ2-7; 9 bases line up with TRBD1. J was trimmed by 3 bases and V by 10 bases; bases with no gene match: 7. CDR3 length: 13 amino acids. Germline lookup yields CDR1 MGHDK and CDR2 SYGVNS.

The gene calls are TRBV5-1 and TRBJ1-1, with 7 bases matching TRBD1. Germline CDR1 SGHRS, CDR2 YFSETQ. The ends lost 4 bases at V and 7 bases at J; junction bases unmatched: 13. The CDR3 spans 15 residues. Here the CDR3 DNA reads TGCGCCAGCAGCCTTACAGGGGCAGGGGGTCTTGAAGCTTTCTTT. Translation gives CASSLTGAGGLEAFF.

The chain carries TRBV5-6 and TRBJ1-1, with D possibly being TRBD1 (5 bases). V lost 4 bases, J lost 1 base, and 11 bases lay in between. Germline assignment: CDR1 SGHDT and CDR2 YYEEEE. The CDR3 spans 14 residues. CDR3 sequence: CASSAWTQNTEAFF. In nucleotides, the CDR3 is TGTGCCAGCAGCGCATGGACACAGAACACTGAAGCTTTCTTT. Using reference TRBV5-6 and TRBJ1-1 for the parts outside the CDR3, the full variable domain is DAGVTQSPTHLIKTRGQQVTLRCSPKSGHDTVSWYQQALGQGPQFIFQYYEEEERQRGNFPDRFSGHQFPNYSSELNVNALLLGDSALYLCASSAWTQNTEAFFGQGTRLTVV.

J is TRBJ2-1 and V is TRBV7-3, with D perhaps TRBD2 (6 bases). Germline V gives CDR1 SGHTA, CDR2 FQGTGA. V lost 2 bases and J lost 1, with 12 bases in between. This CDR3 region has 16 residues. CDR3 region: CASSLYRGGSYNEQFF. The CDR3 coding sequence is TGTGCCAGCAGCTTATATCGGGGAGGATCCTACAATGAGCAGTTCTTC.

This clone was recorded only once. The chain uses TRBV6-6 and TRBJ1-2; 7 bases agree with TRBD1. J gave up 8 bases and V 2 bases, and 14 bases lay outside the gene matches. Germline CDR1 MNHNY, CDR2 SVGAGI (reference sequence). This CDR3 has 16 amino acids. The CDR3 protein is CASSYLRQGKSGGYTF. The CDR3 nucleotides are TGTGCCAGCAGTTACCTGAGACAGGGTAAAAGTGGAGGCTACACCTTC.

This clone was seen repeatedly, ten times or more. The CDR3 DNA is TGTGCCATCAGTGAGGACAGGGGGCCCCAGCATTTT. The encoded protein is CAISEDRGPQHF. This chain links TRBV10-3 with TRBJ1-5, with TRBD1 matching over 8 bases. Germline CDR1 is ENHRY and CDR2 is SYGVKD. The trim removed 2 bases at V and 9 bases at J, leaving 0 bases unmatched. The CDR3 is 12 residues long.

This chain uses TRBV7-8 with TRBJ1-2; D may be TRBD1 (5 bases). The germline V gene has CDR1 SGHVS and CDR2 FQNEAQ. CDR3 length: 16 amino acids. Trimming cost V 5 bases and J 4 bases, with 20 bases left between them. The CDR3 here is CASSGTPGGDSYGYTF. The DNA for the CDR3 is TGTGCCAGCAGCGGGACTCCTGGGGGTGACAGCTATGGCTACACCTTC. Complete variable domain (other parts from reference TRBV7-8 and TRBJ1-2): GAGVSQSPRYKVAKRGQDVALRCDPISGHVSLFWYQQALGQGPEFLTYFQNEAQLDKSGLPSDRFFAERPEGSVSTLKIQRTQQEDSAVYLCASSGTPGGDSYGYTFGSGTRLTVV.

The rearrangement uses TRBV18 and TRBJ2-5; the D gene is possibly TRBD2 (6 bases). Trimming left V 4 bases short and J 5 bases short, with 8 bases between. CDR3 length: 12 residues. Germline CDR1 KGHSH, CDR2 LQKENI. The CDR3 sequence is CASSQAGETQYF. For the CDR3, the DNA is TGTGCCAGCTCACAGGCGGGGGAGACCCAGTACTTC.

This clone was seen just once. The J gene is TRBJ2-1, the V gene TRBV6-6, with 8 nucleotides matching TRBD1. CDR3 length: 16 amino acids. The germline gives CDR1 MNHNY, CDR2 SVGAGI (reference sequence). V trimming: 6 bases; J trimming: 6 bases; junction bases outside the gene matches: 13. CDR3: CASRRSGTGELNEQFF. CDR3 DNA sequence: TGTGCCAGCAGACGATCCGGGACAGGAGAACTCAATGAGCAGTTCTTC.

This clone was detected only a few times. The chain uses TRBV7-9 and TRBJ2-1; TRBD1 might be the D (6 bases). CDR1 is SEHNR and CDR2 is FQNEAQ in the germline V gene (reference sequence). Trimming removed 5 bases at V and 1 base at J, with 12 bases between. The CDR3 runs to 15 residues. The CDR3 loop reads CASSRPGQSYNEQFF. CDR3 in DNA: TGTGCCAGCAGCCGACCGGGACAATCCTACAATGAGCAGTTCTTC.

This rearrangement joins TRBV9 to TRBJ2-3, with 14 positions matching TRBD2. This CDR3 has 16 residues. The germline V gene encodes CDR1 SGDLS and CDR2 YYNGEE. V lost 3 bases, J lost 4 bases, and 4 bases stayed unmatched. The CDR3 protein is CASSAGTSGGPDTQYF. CDR3 nucleotide sequence: TGTGCCAGCAGCGCAGGGACTAGCGGGGGCCCAGATACGCAGTATTTT.

This clone was detected a few times. The chain has TRBV10-3 and TRBJ1-1; 8 bases are a match to TRBD1. The V segment lost 3 bases and the J segment 4 bases; nucleotides outside the gene matches: 4. This CDR3 is built from 14 residues. The germline CDR1 and CDR2 sequences are ENHRY and SYGVKD. For the CDR3, the DNA is TGTGCCATCAGTGATCAACAGGGGGTCACTGAAGCTTTCTTT. Encoded protein: CAISDQQGVTEAFF.

J is TRBJ1-4 and V is TRBV7-9, with D hard to call. Germline CDR1 and CDR2: SEHNR and FQNEAQ (reference sequence). The CDR3 spans 14 residues. Trimming shortened V by 4 bases and J by 8 bases, and 14 bases separated the two germline ends. CDR3 loop: CASSSLSGNEKLFF. CDR3 bases: TGTGCCAGCAGCTCCTTAAGCGGGAACGAAAAACTGTTTTTT.